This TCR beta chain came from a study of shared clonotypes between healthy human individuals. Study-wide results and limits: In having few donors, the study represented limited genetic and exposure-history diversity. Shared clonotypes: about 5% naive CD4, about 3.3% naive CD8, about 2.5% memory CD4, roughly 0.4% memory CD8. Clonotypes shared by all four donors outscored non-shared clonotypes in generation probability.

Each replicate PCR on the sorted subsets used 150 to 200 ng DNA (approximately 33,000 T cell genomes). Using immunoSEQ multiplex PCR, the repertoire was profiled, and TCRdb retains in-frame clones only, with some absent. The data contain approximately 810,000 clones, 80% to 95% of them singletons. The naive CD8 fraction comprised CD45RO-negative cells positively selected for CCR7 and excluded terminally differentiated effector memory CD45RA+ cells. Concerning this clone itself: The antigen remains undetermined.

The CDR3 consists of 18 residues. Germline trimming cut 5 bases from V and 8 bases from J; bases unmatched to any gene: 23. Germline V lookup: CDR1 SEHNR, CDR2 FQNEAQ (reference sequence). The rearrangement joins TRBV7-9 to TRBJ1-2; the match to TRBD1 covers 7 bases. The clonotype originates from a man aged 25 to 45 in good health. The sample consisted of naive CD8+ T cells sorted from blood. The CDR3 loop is CASSELRDSRPGVRGYTF. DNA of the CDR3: TGTGCCAGCAGCGAACTCCGGGACAGCCGACCCGGTGTCCGAGGCTACACCTTC.